The entry that follows covers one T cell receptor beta chain sequence. No antigen is known for it. No qualities accompany the bases; no much larger clone lies one base away. The source of the sample is a study of brain T cells in children with intractable seizures listed by TCRdb under 2021. In terms of the full investigation: As a first screen for immune gene transcripts, resected brain tissue from under 70 pediatric epilepsy surgery cases was run on a NanoString immunology panel. About 70% of the 12 selected surgery cases also had pre-surgery blood sequenced, which left four cases with brain tissue only.

Points the paper makes about the study in general: Sequencing depth differed between pre- and post-surgery blood, so clones missing from the pre-surgery sample may reflect undersampling. Viral specificity was inferred only from CDR3 sequence similarity, and patients' HCMV serostatus was unknown.

Reading the label with the study, this specimen's time point is: resected brain tissue, or blood drawn just prior to surgery. Surgery cases with the highest brain T cell transcript signatures were selected for TCR beta chain sequencing of brain tissue and, where available, blood. Prior to surgery, the patients had been treated with at least one anti-epileptic drug. The TCR-sequenced patients were children whose drug-resistant epilepsy was caused by tuberous sclerosis complex, focal cortical dysplasia, Rasmussen encephalitis or hemimegalencephaly. Blood samples were drawn just before the epilepsy surgery. The Monarch genomic DNA purification kit was used to extract bulk genomic DNA from unsorted brain tissue and from whole blood. TCR beta chain sequences were generated from genomic DNA using the immunoSEQ assay. Processing in the source paper ran as follows. CDR3 sequences not starting with the conserved framework cysteine at position 104 were manually removed. Clonality was calculated as one minus the normalized Shannon's Diversity Index, with values ranging from 0 (maximal diversity) to 1 (oligoclonal). Differences in the frequency of the same CDR3 between samples, such as brain versus blood, were assessed with chi-squared comparison-of-proportions tests. Public clonotypes were identified through searches of immuneACCESS, and similarity to known antiviral clonotypes was evaluated with the VDJdb browser. The table comes from immuneACCESS by way of TCRdb, which keeps in-frame sequences with V and J called. Part of the clones is missing from these tables; in studies checked, under half for an unresolved V gene and the rest for unknown reasons. V and J calls and clone size are given by that table; D and trimming were obtained from the DNA. Recorded for this sample are 95,000 to 120,000 clones; 94% of them occurred a single time. The top ten constitute roughly 4% of the sample.

The germline V gene gives CDR1 as SGHRS and CDR2 as YFSETQ. The CDR3 measures 15 amino acids from cysteine to phenylalanine. Just the 45-base CDR3 DNA is kept, in frame starting at base 1. V loses 2 bases of germline sequence and J loses 2 bases, and the interval between the two ends is 13 bases. The V and J genes are TRBV5-1 and TRBJ2-5; the D gene assignment is perhaps TRBD1 or TRBD2, with each matching 6 bases. This TCR came from a boy younger than two with hemimegalencephaly and intractable seizures. Sequencing used peripheral blood, obtained at surgery. The CDR3 has the sequence CASSFPGAGQETQYF. The bases read TGCGCCAGCAGCTTTCCAGGGGCGGGGCAAGAGACCCAGTACTTC. Outside the CDR3, residues come from the reference TRBV5-1 and TRBJ2-5 proteins, so the full variable domain is: KAGVTQTPRYLIKTRGQQVTLSCSPISGHRSVSWYQQTPGQGLQFLFEYFSETQRNKGNFPGRFSGRQFSNSRSEMNVSTLELGDSALYLCASSFPGAGQETQYFGPGTRLLVL.